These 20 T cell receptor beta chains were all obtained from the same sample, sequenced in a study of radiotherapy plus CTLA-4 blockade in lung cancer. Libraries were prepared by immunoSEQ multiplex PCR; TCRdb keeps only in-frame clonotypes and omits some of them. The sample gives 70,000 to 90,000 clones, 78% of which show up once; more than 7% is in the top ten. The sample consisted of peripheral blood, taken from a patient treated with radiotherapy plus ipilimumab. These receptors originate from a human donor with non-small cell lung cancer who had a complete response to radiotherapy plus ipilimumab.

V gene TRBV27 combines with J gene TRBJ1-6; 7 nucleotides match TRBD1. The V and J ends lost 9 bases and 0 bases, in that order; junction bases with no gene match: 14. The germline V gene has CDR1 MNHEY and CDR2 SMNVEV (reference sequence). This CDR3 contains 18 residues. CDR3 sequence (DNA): TGTGCCAGTTCGGACAGGATTATGCTGTCCTCCTATAATTCACCCCTCCACTTT. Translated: CASSDRIMLSSYNSPLHF.

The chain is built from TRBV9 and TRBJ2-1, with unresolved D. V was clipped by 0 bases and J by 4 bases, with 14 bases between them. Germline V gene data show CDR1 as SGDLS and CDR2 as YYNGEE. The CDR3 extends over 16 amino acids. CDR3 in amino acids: CASSVEGLGGYNEQFF. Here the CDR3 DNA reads TGTGCCAGCAGCGTAGAAGGCCTAGGTGGATACAATGAGCAGTTCTTC.

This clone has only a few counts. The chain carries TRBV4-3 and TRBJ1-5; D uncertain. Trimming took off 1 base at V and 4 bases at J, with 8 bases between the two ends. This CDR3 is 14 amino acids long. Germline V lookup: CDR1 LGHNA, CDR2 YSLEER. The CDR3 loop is CASSQVLGNQPQHF. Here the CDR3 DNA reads TGCGCCAGCAGCCAAGTACTAGGGAATCAGCCCCAGCATTTT.

The CDR3 spells CASSLGTGSGANVLTF. DNA of the CDR3: TGTGCCAGCAGCTTGGGAACTGGCTCTGGGGCCAACGTCCTGACTTTC. The chain uses TRBV5-4 and TRBJ2-6; D gene ambiguous. Per germline, CDR1 SGHNT and CDR2 YYREEE (reference sequence). The CDR3 covers 16 residues. The germline V and J ends were trimmed by 0 bases and 0 bases, with 7 bases remaining between them. Combining the CDR3 with reference TRBV5-4 and TRBJ2-6 gives the whole variable domain ETGVTQSPTHLIKTRGQQVTLRCSSQSGHNTVSWYQQALGQGPQFIFQYYREEENGRGNFPPRFSGLQFPNYSSELNVNALELDDSALYLCASSLGTGSGANVLTFGAGSRLTVL.

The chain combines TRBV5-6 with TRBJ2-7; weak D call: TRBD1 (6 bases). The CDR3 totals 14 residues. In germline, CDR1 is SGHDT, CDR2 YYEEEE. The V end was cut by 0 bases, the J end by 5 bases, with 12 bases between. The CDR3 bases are TGTGCCAGCAGCTTGGGGGGGCGCAGAAACGAGCAGTACTTC. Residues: CASSLGGRRNEQYF. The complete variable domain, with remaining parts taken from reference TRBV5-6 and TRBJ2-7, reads DAGVTQSPTHLIKTRGQQVTLRCSPKSGHDTVSWYQQALGQGPQFIFQYYEEEERQRGNFPDRFSGHQFPNYSSELNVNALLLGDSALYLCASSLGGRRNEQYFGPGTRLTVT.

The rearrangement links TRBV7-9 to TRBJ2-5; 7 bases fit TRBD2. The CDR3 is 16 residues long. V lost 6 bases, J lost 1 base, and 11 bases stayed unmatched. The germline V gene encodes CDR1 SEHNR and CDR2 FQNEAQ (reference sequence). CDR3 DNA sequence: TGTGCCAGCAGGTCCTACAGCGGGGACCTCCAAGAGACCCAGTACTTC. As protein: CASRSYSGDLQETQYF.

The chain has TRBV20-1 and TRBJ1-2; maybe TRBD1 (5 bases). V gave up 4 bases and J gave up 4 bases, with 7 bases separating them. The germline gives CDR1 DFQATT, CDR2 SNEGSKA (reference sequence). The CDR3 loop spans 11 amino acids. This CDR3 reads CSAIRGYGYTF. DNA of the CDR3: TGCAGTGCTATAAGGGGCTATGGCTACACCTTC.

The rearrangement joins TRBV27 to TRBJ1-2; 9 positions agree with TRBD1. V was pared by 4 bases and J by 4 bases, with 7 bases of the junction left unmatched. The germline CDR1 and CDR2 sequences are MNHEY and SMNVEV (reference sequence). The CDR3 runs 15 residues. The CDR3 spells CASSWAGQGGYGYTF. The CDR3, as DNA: TGTGCCAGCAGTTGGGCGGGACAGGGTGGCTATGGCTACACCTTC.

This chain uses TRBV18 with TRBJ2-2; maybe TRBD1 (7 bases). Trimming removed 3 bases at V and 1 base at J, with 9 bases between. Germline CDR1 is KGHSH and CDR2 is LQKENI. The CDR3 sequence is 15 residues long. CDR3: CASSPQGGNTGELFF. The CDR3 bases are TGTGCCAGCTCACCCCAGGGGGGGAACACCGGGGAGCTGTTTTTT.

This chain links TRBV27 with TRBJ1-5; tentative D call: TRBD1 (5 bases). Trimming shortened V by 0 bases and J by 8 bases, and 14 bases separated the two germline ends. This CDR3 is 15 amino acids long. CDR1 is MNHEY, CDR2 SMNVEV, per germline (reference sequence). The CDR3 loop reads CASSLSGVFGEPQHF. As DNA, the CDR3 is TGTGCCAGCAGTTTATCAGGGGTATTTGGTGAGCCCCAGCATTTT.

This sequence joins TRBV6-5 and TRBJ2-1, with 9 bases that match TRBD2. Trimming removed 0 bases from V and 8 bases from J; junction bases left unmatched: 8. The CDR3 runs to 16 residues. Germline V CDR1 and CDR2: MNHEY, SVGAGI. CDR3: CASSYSGGRAGDEQFF. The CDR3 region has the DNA TGTGCCAGCAGTTACTCTGGCGGGAGGGCCGGGGATGAGCAGTTCTTC.

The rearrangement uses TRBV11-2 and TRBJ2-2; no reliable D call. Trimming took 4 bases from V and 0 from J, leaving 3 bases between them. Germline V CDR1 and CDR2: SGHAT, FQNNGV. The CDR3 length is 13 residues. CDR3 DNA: TGTGCCAGCAGCTCTGCGAACACCGGGGAGCTGTTTTTT. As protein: CASSSANTGELFF.

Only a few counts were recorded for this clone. The CDR3 nucleotides are TGTGCCAGCGGGGACAGGGGGCTTTGGGAGCAGTACGTC. This encodes CASGDRGLWEQYV. The chain has TRBV28 and TRBJ2-7; TRBD1 agrees at 12 bases. Germline V lookup: CDR1 MDHEN, CDR2 SYDVKM. This CDR3 comprises 13 residues. Trimming removed 8 bases from V and 7 bases from J; junction bases left unmatched: 6.

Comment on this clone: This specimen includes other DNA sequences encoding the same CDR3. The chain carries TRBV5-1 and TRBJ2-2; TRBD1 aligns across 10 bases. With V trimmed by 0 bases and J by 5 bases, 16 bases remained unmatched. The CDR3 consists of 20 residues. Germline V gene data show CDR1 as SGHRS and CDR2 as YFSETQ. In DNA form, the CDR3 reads TGCGCCAGCAGCTTGGCCAATCTCCCGAGTCGGGACAGGGGTACCGGGGAGCTGTTTTTT. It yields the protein CASSLANLPSRDRGTGELFF.

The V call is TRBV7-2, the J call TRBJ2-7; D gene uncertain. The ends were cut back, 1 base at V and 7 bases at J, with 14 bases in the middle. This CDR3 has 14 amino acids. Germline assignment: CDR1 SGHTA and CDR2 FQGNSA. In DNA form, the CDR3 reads TGTGCCAGCAGCTTAGAGGCCTCCAAAAGGGAGCAGTACTTC. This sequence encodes CASSLEASKREQYF.

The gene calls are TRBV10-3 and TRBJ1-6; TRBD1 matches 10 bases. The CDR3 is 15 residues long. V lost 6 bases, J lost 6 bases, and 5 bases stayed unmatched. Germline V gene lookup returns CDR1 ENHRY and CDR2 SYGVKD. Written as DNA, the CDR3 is TGTGCCATCAGCCGACGGGACAGGGGTAATTCACCCCTCCACTTT. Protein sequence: CAISRRDRGNSPLHF.

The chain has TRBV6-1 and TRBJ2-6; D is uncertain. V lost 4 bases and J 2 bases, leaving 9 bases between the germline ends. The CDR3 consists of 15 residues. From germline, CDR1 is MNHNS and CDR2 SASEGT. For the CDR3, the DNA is TGTGCCAGCAGTGCAAGGGTGGCTGGGGCCAACGTCCTGACTTTC. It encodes CASSARVAGANVLTF.

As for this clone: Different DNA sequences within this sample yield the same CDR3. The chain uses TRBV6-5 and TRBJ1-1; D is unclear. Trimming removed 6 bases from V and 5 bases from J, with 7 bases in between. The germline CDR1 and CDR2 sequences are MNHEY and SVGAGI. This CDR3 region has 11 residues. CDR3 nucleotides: TGTGCCAGCAGATTAGAAACTGAAGCTTTCTTT. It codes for CASRLETEAFF.

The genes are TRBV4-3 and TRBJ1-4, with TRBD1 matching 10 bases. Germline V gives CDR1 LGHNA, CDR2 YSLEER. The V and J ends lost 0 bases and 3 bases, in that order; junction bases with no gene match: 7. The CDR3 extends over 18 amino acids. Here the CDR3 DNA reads TGCGCCAGCAGCCAAGACCCGGACAGGGGGATCGCTAATGAAAAACTGTTTTTT. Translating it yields CASSQDPDRGIANEKLFF.

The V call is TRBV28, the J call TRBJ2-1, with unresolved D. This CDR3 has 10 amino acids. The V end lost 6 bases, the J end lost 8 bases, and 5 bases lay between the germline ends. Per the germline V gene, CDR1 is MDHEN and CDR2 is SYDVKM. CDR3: CASSSHEQFF. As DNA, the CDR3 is TGTGCCAGCAGCTCCCATGAGCAGTTCTTC.